This T cell receptor (beta chain) was obtained from a study of cytomegalovirus exposure and HLA in healthy donors. Findings of the study overall: TRBV6-2, TRBV6-3 and some other V segments were unresolvable in 87-base-pair reads.

Turning to this clone: What it binds is unknown.

Trimming removed 6 bases from V and 2 bases from J; junction bases left unmatched: 4. CDR3 length equals 14 residues. Germline V gives CDR1 MNHNY, CDR2 SVGAGI (reference sequence). This PCR relied on a set of 60 Vbeta primers and 13 Jbeta primers. Sequencing used immunoSEQ multiplex PCR; TCRdb keeps in-frame clones, though not all of them. The table has some 100,000 clones, about 81% seen once. This receptor was taken from a man aged 50-60 years in good health and CMV-seronegative. Sequencing input: PBMCs. The chain carries TRBV6-6 and TRBJ2-5; 9 bases match TRBD2. The CDR3 loop is CASRVAGEQETQYF. The CDR3 DNA reads TGTGCCAGCAGAGTAGCGGGAGAGCAAGAGACCCAGTACTTC.